This T cell receptor beta chain originates from a study of shared clonotypes between healthy human individuals. Germline V gene data show CDR1 as MNHEY and CDR2 as SMNVEV (reference sequence). V shed 3 bases and J 4 bases; nucleotides not matched to a gene: 4. The CDR3 contains 16 residues. Study findings and constraints: Deeper or shallower sequencing was expected to change how clonotypes are shared among donors. When compared with the clonotypes that were shared by all four sorted-subset donors, the non-shared clonotypes turned out to have lower generation probabilities.

This clone was detected once. What it binds is unknown. Each sorted subset replicate got 200 ng genomic DNA, roughly 30,000 genomes. Sequenced by immunoSEQ multiplex PCR; TCRdb stores in-frame clones only, minus some. The sample has 2 million to 2.5 million clones, 90% to 97% seen once; the top ten hold approximately 0.13%. This chain joins TRBV27 and TRBJ2-6, with 9 nucleotides matching TRBD1. The TCR sequence derives from a young man in good health. The specimen was naive CD4+ T cells sorted from blood. The subset was: CD45RA+ positively selected. CDR3 DNA: TGTGCCAGCAGTTTGACAGGGGGAAGAGGGGCCAACGTCCTGACTTTC. The encoded protein is CASSLTGGRGANVLTF.